The 16 T cell receptor delta chains in this list originate from one sample, sequenced in a study of gamma-delta T cells after stem cell transplantation (dated by TCRdb to the mid-2010s). Library creation used RT-PCR. Sequencing took place on an Illumina MiSeq. Public reads were reanalyzed in TCRdb with CATT, and rows carrying the same DNA were merged afterwards. The table for this sample lists roughly 710 delta-chain clones; about 1% of them were counted only once. The ten most abundant clones make up roughly 70% of the sample. The sample taken for sequencing was gamma-delta T cells. These TCRs come from a human donor. It is not recorded whose cells these are; they may come from a transplant donor.

In its sample, this clone ranks as medium-sized. The sample has other DNA sequences that encode this CDR3 too. The chain employs TRDV1 and TRDJ1; D gene unclear. The germline CDR1 and CDR2 sequences are TSWWSYY and QGS. This CDR3 contains 22 residues. Deletions cut 2 bases from V and 0 bases from J, with 31 bases between. The CDR3 is CALGESLLRAINPPSYTDKLIF. CDR3 sequence (DNA): TGTGCTCTTGGGGAATCTTTATTAAGGGCCATAAACCCCCCCTCGTACACCGATAAACTCATCTTT.

This clone showed up just a few times. A read error is the likely source, as a far larger clone sits one nucleotide away. The chain carries TRDV1 and TRDJ2, with D possibly being TRDD2 or TRDD3 (6 bases each). Germline-derived CDR1 and CDR2 are TSWWSYY and QGS. The CDR3 consists of 25 residues. CDR3 sequence reads: CALGENPTKTVLILGYRLLTARLFF. The CDR3 nucleotides read TGTGCTCTTGGGGAAAATCCTACTAAGACTGTCCTAATTCTAGGATACCGCCTTTTGACAGCACGACTCTTCTTT.

Concerning this clone: A much larger clone sits a single nucleotide away, making a read error possible. The chain recombines TRDV1 with TRDJ1; D is unresolved. The CDR3 runs 14 residues. Germline loops: CDR1 TSWWSYY, CDR2 QGS. CDR3 loop: CALRVPPYTDNLIF. DNA for the CDR3: TGTGCCCTAAGGGTACCTCCTTACACCGATAATCTCATCTTT.

Regarding this clone: With a far larger clone one base away, a read error is the likely cause. Other nucleotide sequences in the sample specify the same CDR3. The J gene is TRDJ1, the V gene TRDV1; 9 bases fit TRDD3. Germline lookup yields CDR1 TSWWSYY and CDR2 QGS. The CDR3 contains 18 residues. The CDR3 loop reads CALVIPTGGRGGTDKLIF. The CDR3, as DNA: TGTGCTCTTGTGATTCCTACTGGGGGAAGGGGTGGTACCGATAAACTTATCTTT.

This clone has only a few counts. The V gene is TRDV2, the J gene TRDJ1, with TRDD3 identical over 9 bases. Looked up from germline, CDR1 is GEAIGNYY and CDR2 is EKD. The CDR3 is 22 amino acids. The V gene end was trimmed by 0 bases and the J gene end by 2 bases; junction bases not matched to a gene: 24. The CDR3 loop is CACDTLPTPLTGGRGGTDKLIF. The CDR3 region has the DNA TGTGCCTGTGACACCTTGCCTACCCCACTTACTGGGGGAAGGGGTGGTACCGATAAACTCATCTTT.

This clone is medium-sized within its sample. This probably arose from a read error, given a far larger clone one base away. Other DNA variants within this sample encode the same CDR3. The genes are TRDV1 and TRDJ1, with 11 bases matching TRDD3. Trimming took 4 bases from V and 0 from J; bases not matched to a gene: 28. Germline assignment: CDR1 TSWWSYY and CDR2 QGS. CDR3 length: 24 residues. In nucleotides, the CDR3 is TGTGCTCTTGGGGGAGACGGTCTCCCTCTGATCTGGGGGATACTTGGGCCTTACACCGATAAACTCATCTTT. This sequence encodes CALGGDGLPLIWGILGPYTDKLIF.

By proportion, this clone is medium-sized (0.01 to 0.1%). A far larger clone is one base from this, pointing to a likely read error. The V and J genes are TRDV3 and TRDJ3, with TRDD3 identical over 11 bases. V was pared by 3 bases and J by 2 bases, with 15 bases of the junction left unmatched. CDR3 size: 20 residues. Germline V gives CDR1 TVYSNPD, CDR2 GDNSRS (reference sequence). The CDR3 nucleotides are TGTGCCTTCACTTCTTGCTGGGGGATACCCGGCCCCTGGGACACCCGACAGATGTTTTTC. Its translation is CAFTSCWGIPGPWDTRQMFF.

This clone was observed a handful of times. TCRdb's protein for this DNA is that of a much larger clone and differs from the translation at residue 9, likely a read error; the protein shown is the DNA translation. The chain uses TRDV2 and TRDJ1, with 10 bases that match TRDD3. From germline, CDR1 is GEAIGNYY and CDR2 EKD. V shed 4 bases and J 3 bases; nucleotides not matched to a gene: 7. The CDR3 extends over 15 amino acids. CDR3 coding DNA: TGTGCCTGTGATTTACTGGGGGATGCGGCCGATAAACTCATCTTT. This translates into CACDLLGDAADKLIF.

This clone was recorded a few times. This likely reflects a read error, since a far larger clone is one base away. The V call is TRDV1, the J call TRDJ2, with D perhaps being TRDD2 or TRDD3 (6 bases each). Germline-derived CDR1 and CDR2 are TSWWSYY and QGS. The V end was cut by 2 bases, the J end by 1 base, with 38 bases between. CDR3 size: 25 residues. This CDR3 reads CALGENPTKAVLILGYRLLTAQLFF. Here the CDR3 DNA reads TGTGCTCTTGGGGAAAATCCTACTAAGGCTGTCCTAATTCTAGGATACCGCCTTTTGACAGCACAACTCTTCTTT.

The table lists this clone with a few counts. The V call is TRDV2, the J call TRDJ1; 7 bases fit TRDD3. CDR3 size: 20 residues. From germline, CDR1 is GEAIGNYY and CDR2 EKD. V gave up 4 bases and J gave up 0 bases; unmatched junction bases: 22. CDR3 nucleotides: TGTGCCTGTGAAAGACTCGTACTGGGGACCCCGGGGGTGTACACCGATAAACTCATCTTT. This gives the protein CACERLVLGTPGVYTDKLIF.

This clone qualifies as medium-sized (0.01 to 0.1%). One base separates it from a far larger clone, so it is likely a read error. Different DNA sequences within this sample yield the same CDR3. The chain uses TRDV2 and TRDJ1; 8 nucleotides line up with TRDD3. Germline V gene sequence: CDR1 GEAIGNYY, CDR2 EKD. The CDR3 is 22 amino acids. The CDR3 protein is CACDTLPTPLTGGHPYTDKLIF. The CDR3 nucleotides read TGTGCCTGTGACACCTTGCCTACCCCACTTACTGGGGGGCATCCTTACACCGATAAACTCATCTTC.

By share, this clone ranks as medium-sized (0.01 to 0.1%). Only one base separates this from a far larger clonotype, so it likely reflects a read error. Other DNA sequences in the same sample also yield this CDR3. The chain carries TRDV2 and TRDJ2, with 7 bases identical to TRDD3. This CDR3 is 18 amino acids long. Germline V gene lookup returns CDR1 GEAIGNYY and CDR2 EKD. CDR3 sequence (DNA): TGCGCCTGTGACACTCTGGGGGCCACCCCCTCTTTGACAGCACAACTCTTCTTT. Protein sequence: CACDTLGATPSLTAQLFF.

Remarks on this clone: A far larger clone is one nucleotide away, so this likely arose from a read error. The chain couples TRDV3 to TRDJ3; 7 bases fit TRDD3. The CDR3 is 20 amino acids. V shed 3 bases, J shed 0 bases, and the junction held 17 bases outside the gene matches. Germline loops: CDR1 TVYSNPD, CDR2 GDNSRS (reference sequence). CDR3 DNA: TGTGCCTTCACTTCTTGCTGGGGGGTACCCGGCTCCTGGGACACCCGACAGATGTTTTTC. The encoded protein is CAFTSCWGVPGSWDTRQMFF. The variable domain in full, completed from reference TRDV3 and TRDJ3, reads CDKVTQSSPDQTVASGSEVVLLCTYDTVYSNPDLFWYRIRPDYSFQFVFYGDNSRSEGADFTQGRFSVKHILTQKAFHLVISPVRTEDSATYYCAFTSCWGVPGSWDTRQMFFGTGIKLFVEP.

To note about this clone: A read error is the likely source, as a far larger clone sits one nucleotide away. The chain carries TRDV1 and TRDJ2; D may be TRDD3 (9 bases). V was cut by 1 base and J by 0 bases, with 30 bases left in between. Germline lookup yields CDR1 TSWWSYY and CDR2 QGS. CDR3 size: 23 residues. The CDR3 loop is CALGERSCFLRYWGTSLTAQLFF. As DNA, the CDR3 is TGTGCTCTTGGGGAACGCTCGTGCTTCCTACGATACTGGGGGACCTCTTTGACAGCACAACTCTTCTTT.

Only a few counts were recorded for this clone. One base away lies a much larger clone, so this may be a sequencing read error. The chain carries TRDV3 and TRDJ1; D remains unclear. Germline V gives CDR1 TVYSNPD, CDR2 GDNSRS (reference sequence). Trimming left V 4 bases short and J 0 bases short, with 21 bases between. This CDR3 is 16 amino acids long. CDR3 DNA: TGTGCCTGTTTCCCTCAGTGCTGGAGTTACACCGATAAACTCATCTTT. The encoded protein is CACFPQCWSYTDKLIF.

Sample share makes this clone medium-sized. Given a far larger clone just one base away, this is likely a sequencing read error. Other DNA sequences within the sample encode an identical CDR3. This chain joins TRDV1 and TRDJ1; TRDD3 matches at 11 bases. Germline CDR1 reads TSWWSYY; CDR2 reads QGS. The CDR3 has 24 residues. The CDR3 spells CALGGDGLPLIWGILGPYTDKLIF. The CDR3 DNA reads as TGCGCTCTTGGGGGAGACGGCCTCCCTCTGATCTGGGGGATACTTGGGCCTTACACCGATAAACTCATCTTT.